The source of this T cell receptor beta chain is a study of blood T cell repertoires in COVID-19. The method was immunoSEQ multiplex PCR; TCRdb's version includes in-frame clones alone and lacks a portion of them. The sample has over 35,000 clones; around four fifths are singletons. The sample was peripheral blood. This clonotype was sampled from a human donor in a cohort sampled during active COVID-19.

CDR3 in DNA: TGTGCCAGAAGCCACCGGGACAGCAAGCCGGTAGGTTTAGCTTTCTTT. Its translation is CARSHRDSKPVGLAFF. V gene TRBV5-3 combines with J gene TRBJ1-1, with 7 bases that match TRBD1. TRBV5-3 is an ORF for which the function is uncertain. V gave up 4 bases and J gave up 10 bases; unmatched junction bases: 19. This CDR3 region has 16 residues.